Listed here is a single T cell receptor (beta chain). The data are from a study of blood T cell repertoires in COVID-19. Overall study: The study drew acute and convalescent COVID-19 samples from the United States, Italy and Spain.

Germline loops: CDR1 SNHLY, CDR2 FYNNEI. The length of the CDR3 is 16 residues. Between the trimmed V and J ends, which lost 2 bases and 6 bases, there was a span of 19 bases. Recruits, aged about 18 to 95 years, lived in some 25 US areas. Membership in each cohort depended on participant-reported clinical history. Per the original data handling: Scientists estimated how many nucleated cells there were by amplifying reference gene primers. Data came from immunoSEQ multiplex PCR; TCRdb stores just in-frame clones and leaves some out. For V, J and clone size, that table is used; D and trimming come from the DNA. The data hold about 400,000 clones, with approximately 91% observed a single time.

The chain couples TRBV2 to TRBJ1-2, with unresolved D. This TCR was recovered from a woman aged 35 to 49 with acute COVID-19. Sequencing input: PBMCs or T cells enriched from blood (not recorded which). The CDR3 sequence: CASSELSTVGMHGYTF. The CDR3 DNA is TGTGCCAGCAGTGAACTATCAACAGTCGGTATGCATGGCTACACCTTC. Full variable domain (missing parts from reference TRBV2 and TRBJ1-2): EPEVTQTPSHQVTQMGQEVILRCVPISNHLYFYWYRQILGQKVEFLVSFYNNEISEKSEIFDDQFSVERPDGSNFTLKIRSTKLEDSAMYFCASSELSTVGMHGYTFGSGTRLTVV.